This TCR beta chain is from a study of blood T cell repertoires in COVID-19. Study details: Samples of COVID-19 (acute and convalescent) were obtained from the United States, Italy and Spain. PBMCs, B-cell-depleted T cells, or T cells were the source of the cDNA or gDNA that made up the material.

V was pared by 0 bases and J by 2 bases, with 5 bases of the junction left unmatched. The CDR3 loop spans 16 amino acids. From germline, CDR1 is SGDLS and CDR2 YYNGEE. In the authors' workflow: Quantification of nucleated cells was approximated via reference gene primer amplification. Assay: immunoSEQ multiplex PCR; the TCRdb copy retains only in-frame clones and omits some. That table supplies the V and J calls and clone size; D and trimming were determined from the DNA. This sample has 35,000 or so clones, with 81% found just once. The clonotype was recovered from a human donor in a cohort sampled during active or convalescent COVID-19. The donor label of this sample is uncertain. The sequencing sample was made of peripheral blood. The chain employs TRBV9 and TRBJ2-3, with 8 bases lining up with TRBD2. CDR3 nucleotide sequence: TGTGCCAGCAGCGTAGAACCGGGAGGGGCCACAGATACGCAGTATTTT. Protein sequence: CASSVEPGGATDTQYF.